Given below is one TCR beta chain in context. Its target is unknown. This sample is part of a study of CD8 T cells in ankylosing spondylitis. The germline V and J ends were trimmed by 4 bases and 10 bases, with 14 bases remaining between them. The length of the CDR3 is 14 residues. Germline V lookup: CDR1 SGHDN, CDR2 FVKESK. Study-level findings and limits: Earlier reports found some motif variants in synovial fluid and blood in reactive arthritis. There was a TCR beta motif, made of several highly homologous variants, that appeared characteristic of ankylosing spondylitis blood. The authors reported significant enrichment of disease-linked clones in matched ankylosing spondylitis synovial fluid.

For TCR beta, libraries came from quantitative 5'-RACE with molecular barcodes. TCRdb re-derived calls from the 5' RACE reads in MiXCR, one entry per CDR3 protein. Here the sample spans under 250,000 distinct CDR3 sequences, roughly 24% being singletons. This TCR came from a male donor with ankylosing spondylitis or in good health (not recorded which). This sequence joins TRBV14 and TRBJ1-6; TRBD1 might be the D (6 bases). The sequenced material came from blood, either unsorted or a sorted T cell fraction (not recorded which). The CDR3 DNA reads TGTGCCAGCAGCCCACTCGGGGGCGGCTCACCCCTCCACTTT. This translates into CASSPLGGGSPLHF.